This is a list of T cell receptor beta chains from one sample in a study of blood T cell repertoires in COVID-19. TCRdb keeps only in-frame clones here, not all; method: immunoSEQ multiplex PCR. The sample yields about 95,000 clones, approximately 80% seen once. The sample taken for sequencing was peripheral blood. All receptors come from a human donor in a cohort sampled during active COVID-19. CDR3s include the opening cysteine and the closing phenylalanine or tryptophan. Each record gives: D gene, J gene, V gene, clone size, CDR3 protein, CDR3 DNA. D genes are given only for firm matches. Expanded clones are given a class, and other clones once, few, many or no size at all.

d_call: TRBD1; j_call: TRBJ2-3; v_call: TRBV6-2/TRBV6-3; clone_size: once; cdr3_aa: CASSFTRTGEDTQYF; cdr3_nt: TGTGCCAGCAGTTTCACCAGGACAGGGGAAGATACGCAGTATTTT
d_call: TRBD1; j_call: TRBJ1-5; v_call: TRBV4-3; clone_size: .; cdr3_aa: CASSQAVHDRVYQPQHF; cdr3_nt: TGCGCCAGCAGCCAAGCCGTCCACGACAGGGTTTATCAGCCCCAGCATTTT
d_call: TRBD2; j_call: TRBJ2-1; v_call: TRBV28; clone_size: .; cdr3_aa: CASSLIRGLAIYNEQFF; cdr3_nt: TGTGCCAGCAGTCTCATTCGGGGACTAGCGATCTACAATGAGCAGTTCTTC
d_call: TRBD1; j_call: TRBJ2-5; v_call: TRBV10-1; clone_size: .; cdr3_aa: CASSDRRTGGEETQYF; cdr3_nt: TGCGCCAGCAGCGATCGCAGGACAGGGGGCGAAGAGACCCAGTACTTC
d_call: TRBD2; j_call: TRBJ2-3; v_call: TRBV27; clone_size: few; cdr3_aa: CASRSLAGLTDTQYF; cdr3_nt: TGTGCCAGCAGGTCCCTAGCGGGCCTTACAGATACGCAGTATTTT
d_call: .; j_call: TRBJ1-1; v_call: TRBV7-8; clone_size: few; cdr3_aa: CASSLNSYTEAFF; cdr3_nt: TGTGCCAGCAGCTTAAACAGCTACACTGAAGCTTTCTTT
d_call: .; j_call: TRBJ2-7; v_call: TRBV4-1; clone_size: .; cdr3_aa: CASSVPAGSSYEQYF; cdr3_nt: TGCGCCAGCAGCGTTCCGGCGGGGAGCTCCTACGAGCAGTACTTC
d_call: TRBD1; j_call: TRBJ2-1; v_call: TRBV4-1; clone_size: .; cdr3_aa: CASSREGQGNNEQFF; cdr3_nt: TGCGCCAGCAGCCGGGAGGGACAGGGGAATAATGAGCAGTTCTTC
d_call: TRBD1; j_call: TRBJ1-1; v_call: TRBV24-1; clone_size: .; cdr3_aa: CATSDPTGEIEAFF; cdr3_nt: TGTGCCACCAGTGATCCGACAGGGGAGATTGAAGCTTTCTTT
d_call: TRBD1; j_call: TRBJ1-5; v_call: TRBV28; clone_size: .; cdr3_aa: CASRGTGGEHQPQHF; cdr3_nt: TGTGCCAGCAGGGGGACAGGGGGTGAGCATCAGCCCCAGCATTTT
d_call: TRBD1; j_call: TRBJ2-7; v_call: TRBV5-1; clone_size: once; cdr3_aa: CASSLGGTGGYEQYF; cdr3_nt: TGCGCCAGCAGCTTGGGTGGGACAGGAGGCTACGAGCAGTACTTC
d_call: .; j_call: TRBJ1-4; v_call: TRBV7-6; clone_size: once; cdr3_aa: CASSQQQGTTNEKLFF; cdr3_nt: TGTGCCAGCAGCCAGCAACAGGGCACAACTAATGAAAAACTGTTTTTT
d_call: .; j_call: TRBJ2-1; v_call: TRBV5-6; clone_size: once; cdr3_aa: CASSLTRAAGQFF; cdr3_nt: TGTGCCAGCAGCTTGACTAGGGCGGCGGGGCAGTTCTTC
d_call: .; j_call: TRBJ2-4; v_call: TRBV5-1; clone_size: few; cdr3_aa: CASREFMAKNIQYF; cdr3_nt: TGCGCCAGCAGGGAGTTTATGGCCAAAAACATTCAGTACTTC
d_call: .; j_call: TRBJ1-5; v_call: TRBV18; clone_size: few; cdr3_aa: CASSPVGAEGNQPQHF; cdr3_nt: TGTGCCAGCTCACCAGTGGGGGCAGAAGGCAATCAGCCCCAGCATTTT
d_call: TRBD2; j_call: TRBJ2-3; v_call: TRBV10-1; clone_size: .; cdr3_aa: CASSVSPPQFGGGPPDTQYF; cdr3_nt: TGCGCCAGCAGTGTATCCCCCCCCCAATTCGGGGGAGGGCCCCCAGATACGCAGTATTTT
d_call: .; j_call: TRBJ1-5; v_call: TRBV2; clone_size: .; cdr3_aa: CASSERRLNQPQHF; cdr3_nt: TGTGCCAGCAGTGAACGCAGACTCAACCAGCCCCAGCATTTT
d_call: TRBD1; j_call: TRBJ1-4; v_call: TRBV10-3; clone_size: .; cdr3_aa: CAISETIQGFKANEKLFF; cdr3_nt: TGTGCCATCAGTGAGACGATACAGGGGTTTAAGGCTAATGAAAAACTGTTTTTT
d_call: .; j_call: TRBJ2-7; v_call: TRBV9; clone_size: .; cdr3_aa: CASSLKAGYEQYF; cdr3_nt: TGTGCCAGCAGCCTCAAGGCGGGGTACGAGCAGTACTTC
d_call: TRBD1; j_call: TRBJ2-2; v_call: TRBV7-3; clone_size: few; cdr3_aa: CASSRDRTNTGELFF; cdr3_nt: TGTGCCAGCAGCCGGGACAGGACAAACACCGGGGAGCTGTTTTTT
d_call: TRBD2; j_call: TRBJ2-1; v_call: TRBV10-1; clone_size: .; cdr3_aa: CASSEGAAGIYNEQFF; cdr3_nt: TGCGCCAGCAGTGAGGGGGCAGCGGGGATCTACAATGAGCAGTTCTTC